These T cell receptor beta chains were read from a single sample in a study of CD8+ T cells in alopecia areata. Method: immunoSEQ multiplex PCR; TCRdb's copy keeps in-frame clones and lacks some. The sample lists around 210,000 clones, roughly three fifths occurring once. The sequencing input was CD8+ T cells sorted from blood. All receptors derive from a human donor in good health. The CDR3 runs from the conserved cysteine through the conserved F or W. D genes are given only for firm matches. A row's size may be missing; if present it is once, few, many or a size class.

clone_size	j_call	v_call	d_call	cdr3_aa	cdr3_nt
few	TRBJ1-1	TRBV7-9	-	CASSLSPGGMGSGETEAFF	TGTGCCAGCAGCCTCTCACCGGGGGGAATGGGGTCAGGAGAGACTGAAGCTTTCTTT
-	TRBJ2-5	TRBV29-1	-	CSFWDGVQETQYF	TGCAGCTTTTGGGACGGGGTCCAAGAGACCCAGTACTTC
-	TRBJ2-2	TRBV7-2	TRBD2	CASSPREGPNTGELFF	TGTGCCAGCAGCCCCCGGGAGGGGCCGAACACCGGGGAGCTGTTTTTT
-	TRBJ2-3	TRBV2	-	CASTYLTSTDTQYF	TGTGCCAGCACTTACCTAACTAGCACAGATACGCAGTATTTT
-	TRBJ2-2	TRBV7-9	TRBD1	CASSPPGQARGELFF	TGTGCCAGCAGCCCCCCCGGACAGGCACGAGGGGAGCTGTTTTTT
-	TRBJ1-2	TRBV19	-	CASTPSSQGRAYGYTF	TGTGCCAGTACCCCCAGTTCGCAGGGACGGGCATATGGCTACACCTTC
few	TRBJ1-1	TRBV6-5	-	CASSYYVNTEAFF	TGTGCCAGCAGTTATTACGTTAACACTGAAGCTTTCTTT
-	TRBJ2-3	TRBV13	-	CASSLLGGTQYF	TGTGCCAGCAGCCTACTTGGTGGTACGCAGTATTTT
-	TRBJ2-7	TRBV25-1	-	CASSGGRSYEQYF	TGTGCCAGCAGTGGCGGACGGTCCTACGAGCAGTACTTC
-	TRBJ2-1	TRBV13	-	CASSLVGDNEQFF	TGTGCCAGCAGCTTAGTTGGTGACAATGAGCAGTTCTTC
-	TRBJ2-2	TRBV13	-	CASSPTVGGTGELFF	TGTGCCAGCAGCCCAACTGTCGGGGGCACCGGGGAGCTGTTTTTT
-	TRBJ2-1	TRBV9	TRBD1	CASSDGQDHHNEQFF	TGTGCCAGCAGCGACGGACAGGACCATCACAATGAGCAGTTCTTC
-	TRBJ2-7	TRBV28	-	CASAPSGYEQYF	TGTGCCAGTGCCCCATCCGGGTACGAGCAGTACTTC
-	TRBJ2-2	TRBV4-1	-	CASSQGSLTGELFF	TGCGCCAGCAGCCAAGGAAGTCTAACCGGGGAGCTGTTTTTT
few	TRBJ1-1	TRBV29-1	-	CSVGASEAFF	TGCAGCGTTGGGGCCTCTGAAGCTTTCTTT
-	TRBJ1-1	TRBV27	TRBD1	CASSLAATGVGTEAFF	TGTGCCAGCAGTTTGGCGGCTACAGGGGTGGGGACTGAAGCTTTCTTT
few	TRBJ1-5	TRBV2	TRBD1	CASSVNRGPYQPQHF	TGTGCCAGCAGCGTCAACAGGGGGCCGTATCAGCCCCAGCATTTT
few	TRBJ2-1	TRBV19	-	CASSPTYNEQFF	TGTGCCAGTAGCCCCACCTACAATGAGCAGTTCTTC
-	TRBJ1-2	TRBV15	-	CATSRVVVGDDGYTF	TGTGCCACCAGCAGAGTTGTGGTTGGGGACGATGGCTACACCTTC
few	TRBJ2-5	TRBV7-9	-	CASSPPDSSQETQYF	TGTGCCAGCAGCCCACCGGACAGTTCTCAAGAGACCCAGTACTTC
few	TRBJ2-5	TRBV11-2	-	CASSSTPPDRNQYQETQYF	TGTGCCAGCAGCTCCACACCCCCCGACCGGAATCAGTACCAAGAGACCCAGTACTTC
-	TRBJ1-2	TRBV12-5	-	CASGLTGGYTF	TGTGCTAGTGGTTTGACCGGAGGCTACACCTTC
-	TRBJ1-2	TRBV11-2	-	CASSLGGTQSNYGYTF	TGTGCCAGCAGCTTAGGGGGGACACAGTCTAACTATGGCTACACCTTC
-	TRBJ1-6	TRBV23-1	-	CASSQRDMPKLHF	TGCGCCAGCAGTCAACGGGACATGCCCAAGCTCCACTTT
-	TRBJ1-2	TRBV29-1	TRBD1	CSVEGRSQGDYTF	TGCAGCGTTGAGGGCCGTTCCCAGGGGGACTACACCTTC
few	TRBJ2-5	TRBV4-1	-	CASSQEGGRQETQYF	TGCGCCAGCAGCCAAGAAGGCGGCCGCCAAGAGACCCAGTACTTC
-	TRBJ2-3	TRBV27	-	CASSFRRADTQYF	TGTGCCAGCAGTTTTCGGAGGGCGGATACGCAGTATTTT
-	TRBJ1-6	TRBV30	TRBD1	CAWDRDRVHSPLHF	TGTGCCTGGGACAGGGACAGGGTCCATTCACCCCTCCACTTT
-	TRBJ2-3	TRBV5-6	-	CASSLGFSETQYF	TGTGCCAGCAGCTTGGGGTTTTCGGAGACGCAGTATTTT
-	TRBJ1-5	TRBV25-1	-	CASSLTGYQWPQHF	TGTGCCAGCAGCCTGACAGGATATCAATGGCCCCAGCATTTT
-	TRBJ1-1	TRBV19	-	CASSTRVHTEAFF	TGTGCCAGTAGTACTCGGGTTCACACTGAAGCTTTCTTT
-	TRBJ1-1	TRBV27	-	CASSLSVSTEAFF	TGTGCCAGCAGTTTATCCGTCTCCACTGAAGCTTTCTTT